A single sample gave rise to the 27 T cell receptor beta chains below, sequenced in a study of control samples from healthy donors and cancer patients. Produced via immunoSEQ multiplex PCR; TCRdb's table is partial and in-frame only. Among about 150,000 clones listed, approximately 94% were seen once. Sequenced material: blood. Receptor source: a man younger than 35 in good health.

The chain recombines TRBV19 with TRBJ1-5; TRBD1 is a possible D gene (5 bases). This CDR3 has 16 residues. The ends were cut back, 3 bases at V and 0 bases at J, with 12 bases in the middle. Germline V gene data show CDR1 as LNHDA and CDR2 as SQIVND (reference sequence). CDR3: CASSMGRRDSNQPQHF. The CDR3 bases are TGTGCCAGTAGTATGGGCCGCAGGGATAGCAATCAGCCCCAGCATTTT.

CDR3 bases: TGTGCCAGCAGTTTATCAGGGACAGGGGGCACTGAAGCTTTCTTT. It codes for CASSLSGTGGTEAFF. The chain links TRBV27 to TRBJ1-1; 11 nucleotides line up with TRBD1. The CDR3 contains 15 residues. Germline V gives CDR1 MNHEY, CDR2 SMNVEV (reference sequence). V was clipped by 0 bases and J by 4 bases; unmatched bases: 1.

The chain uses TRBV19 and TRBJ1-1; the D gene is possibly TRBD1 (5 bases). CDR1 is LNHDA and CDR2 is SQIVND in the germline V gene (reference sequence). With 7 bases removed from V and 5 bases from J, the gap between germline ends came to 17 bases. CDR3 length: 14 residues. The CDR3 DNA reads TGTGCCAGTACCCTCAGGGAGGGAGTAACTGAAGCTTTCTTT. The encoded protein is CASTLREGVTEAFF. The full variable domain, with the rest looked up from reference TRBV19 and TRBJ1-1, is DGGITQSPKYLFRKEGQNVTLSCEQNLNHDAMYWYRQDPGQGLRLIYYSQIVNDFQKGDIAEGYSVSREKKESFPLTVTSAQKNPTAFYLCASTLREGVTEAFFGQGTRLTVV.

The chain joins TRBV7-3 to TRBJ2-3; D is perhaps TRBD1 or TRBD2 (5 bases each). Trimming took 6 bases from V and 6 from J, leaving 13 bases between them. Germline V gives CDR1 SGHTA, CDR2 FQGTGA. There are 13 residues in the CDR3. The DNA for the CDR3 is TGTGCCAGCAGTCCGACGGGACGGGATACGCAGTATTTT. Translated, it gives CASSPTGRDTQYF.

The chain uses TRBV7-2 and TRBJ1-3; TRBD1 is a possible D gene (6 bases). V was shortened by 6 bases and J by 4 bases, with 13 bases between the two germline ends. The CDR3 consists of 14 residues. Looked up from germline, CDR1 is SGHTA and CDR2 is FQGNSA. The CDR3 reads CASRSGGRGNTIYF. Here the CDR3 DNA reads TGTGCCAGCAGATCTGGGGGGCGCGGAAACACCATATATTTT.

The chain couples TRBV6-6 to TRBJ2-7; D is unresolved. V was clipped by 2 bases and J by 6 bases, with 14 bases between them. Germline loops: CDR1 MNHNY, CDR2 SVGAGI (reference sequence). There are 14 residues in the CDR3. The CDR3 DNA sequence: TGTGCCAGCAGTTACGCAGAAGTCCAGCTCGAGCAGTACTTC. Encoded protein: CASSYAEVQLEQYF.

The rearrangement links TRBV28 to TRBJ1-2, with 11 bases aligning to TRBD1. Trimming took 2 bases from V and 4 from J; bases not matched to a gene: 6. CDR1 is MDHEN and CDR2 is SYDVKM in the germline V gene. The CDR3 contains 16 residues. Here the CDR3 DNA reads TGTGCCAGCAGTTTAATGGGGACAGGGGGACTCTATGGCTACACCTTC. Protein product: CASSLMGTGGLYGYTF.

This clone was detected a few times. The rearrangement links TRBV9 to TRBJ1-6; D is unresolved. The CDR3 runs 17 residues. Trimming cost V 0 bases and J 7 bases, with 17 bases left between them. Germline CDR1 is SGDLS and CDR2 is YYNGEE. This chain's CDR3 is CASSVGAGSALNSPLHF. CDR3 sequence (DNA): TGTGCCAGCAGCGTAGGAGCTGGCAGCGCTTTAAATTCACCCCTCCACTTT.

The chain recombines TRBV7-2 with TRBJ2-7, with D possibly TRBD1 on 5 matching bases. This CDR3 contains 14 residues. Germline V lookup: CDR1 SGHTA, CDR2 FQGNSA. Between the trimmed V and J ends, which lost 6 bases and 1 base, there was a span of 13 bases. This CDR3 reads CASSQFQGSYEQYF. CDR3 bases: TGTGCCAGCAGTCAGTTTCAGGGTTCCTACGAGCAGTACTTC.

The V gene is TRBV6-5, the J gene TRBJ1-2, with D tentatively TRBD1 (5 bases). The CDR3 consists of 12 residues. The V gene lost 2 bases and the J gene lost 11 bases, with 12 bases spanning the gap. Germline CDR1 and CDR2: MNHEY and SVGAGI. CDR3 sequence (DNA): TGTGCCAGCAGTTACGGGGCAGGTTTTTACACCTTC. It yields the protein CASSYGAGFYTF.

The rearrangement links TRBV5-1 to TRBJ1-4; the D is unclear. V lost 1 base and J 0 bases, leaving 13 bases between the germline ends. The CDR3 extends over 17 amino acids. Looked up from germline, CDR1 is SGHRS and CDR2 is YFSETQ. The CDR3 sequence is CASSLRGPSATNEKLFF. As DNA, the CDR3 is TGCGCCAGCAGCTTGCGCGGGCCAAGTGCAACTAATGAAAAACTGTTTTTT.

CDR3 DNA: TGTGCCAGCAGCCAAGTAGGTATAACTAGCGGGACGCCGGGTTACGAGCAGTACTTC. Translating it yields CASSQVGITSGTPGYEQYF. The chain joins TRBV4-2 to TRBJ2-7; 10 bases map to TRBD2. The CDR3 runs 19 residues. J lost 4 bases, V lost 1 base, and 16 bases had no gene match. Per the germline V gene, CDR1 is LGHNA and CDR2 is YNFKEQ.

This sequence joins TRBV29-1 and TRBJ2-7; D not resolved. With 0 bases removed from V and 3 bases from J, the gap between germline ends came to 3 bases. The germline CDR1 and CDR2 sequences are SQVTM and ANQGSEA. This CDR3 has 11 residues. CDR3 in amino acids: CSVEDSYEQYF. The CDR3, as DNA: TGCAGCGTTGAAGACAGCTACGAGCAGTACTTC.

The chain employs TRBV28 and TRBJ2-4, with 7 bases lining up with TRBD2. The CDR3 has 14 amino acids. Germline lookup yields CDR1 MDHEN and CDR2 SYDVKM. The ends lost 5 bases at V and 9 bases at J; junction bases unmatched: 10. CDR3 region: CASSPPGGPAIQYF. Written as DNA, the CDR3 is TGTGCCAGCAGTCCTCCGGGAGGCCCAGCCATTCAGTACTTC.

The chain links TRBV28 to TRBJ1-5; no reliable D call. The CDR3 has 12 amino acids. Germline V gives CDR1 MDHEN, CDR2 SYDVKM. Between the trimmed V and J ends, which lost 2 bases and 7 bases, there was a span of 6 bases. CDR3 in DNA: TGTGCCAGCAGTTTACGTCGACAGCCCCAGCATTTT. Amino acid sequence: CASSLRRQPQHF.

The V call is TRBV12-3 or TRBV12-4, the J call TRBJ1-1; D is unclear. The CDR3 has 13 amino acids. Trimming left V 3 bases short and J 1 base short, with 6 bases between. The CDR3 sequence is CASSFEENTEAFF. The CDR3 region has the DNA TGTGCCAGCAGTTTCGAAGAGAACACTGAAGCTTTCTTT.

This sequence joins TRBV3-1 (or the pseudogene TRBV3-2) and TRBJ2-7, with no clear D. Germline V CDR1 and CDR2: LGHDT, YNNKEL (reference sequence). CDR3 length equals 14 residues. V was shortened by 1 base and J by 7 bases, with 14 bases between the two germline ends. CDR3 coding DNA: TGTGCCAGCAGCCAAGCCCTAGGATGGGAAGAGCAGTACTTC. Its translation: CASSQALGWEEQYF.

The rearrangement uses TRBV6-5 and TRBJ1-2, with 12 bases lining up with TRBD1. Germline assignment: CDR1 MNHEY and CDR2 SVGAGI. V trimming: 7 bases; J trimming: 10 bases; junction bases outside the gene matches: 13. The CDR3 runs 15 residues. CDR3 DNA sequence: TGTGCCAGCACGGGACAGGGGGCGAGGTTTCGAGTCTACACCTTC. Its protein is CASTGQGARFRVYTF.

The chain links TRBV7-9 to TRBJ2-7; D is possibly TRBD1 (6 bases). Trimming cost V 6 bases and J 3 bases, with 24 bases left between them. Germline loops: CDR1 SEHNR, CDR2 FQNEAQ (reference sequence). This CDR3 is 17 amino acids long. CDR3: CASSARTLSTGNYEQYF. As DNA, the CDR3 is TGTGCCAGCAGTGCCCGGACCCTTTCGACAGGCAACTACGAGCAGTACTTC. The variable domain in full, with the rest retrieved from reference TRBV7-9 and TRBJ2-7, is DTGVSQNPRHKITKRGQNVTFRCDPISEHNRLYWYRQTLGQGPEFLTYFQNEAQLEKSRLLSDRFSAERPKGSFSTLEIQRTEQGDSAMYLCASSARTLSTGNYEQYFGPGTRLTVT.

V is TRBV24-1 and J is TRBJ1-5; D gene uncertain. CDR3 length: 14 amino acids. Germline V CDR1 and CDR2: KGHDR, SFDVKD. V was shortened by 3 bases and J by 9 bases, with 14 bases between the two germline ends. The CDR3: CATSDEASGWPQHF. The CDR3 DNA reads TGTGCCACCAGTGATGAGGCCTCCGGGTGGCCCCAGCATTTT.

The chain recombines TRBV18 with TRBJ1-3; possible D gene TRBD1, 5 bases. V lost 3 bases and J 6 bases, leaving 9 bases between the germline ends. The germline gives CDR1 KGHSH, CDR2 LQKENI. This CDR3 is 13 amino acids long. CDR3 nucleotides: TGTGCCAGCTCACCGGGACCTACAAACACCATATATTTT. Its protein is CASSPGPTNTIYF.

This sequence joins TRBV9 and TRBJ1-2, with 7 bases lining up with TRBD1. Trimming removed 2 bases from V and 4 bases from J; junction bases left unmatched: 17. Germline assignment: CDR1 SGDLS and CDR2 YYNGEE. The CDR3 has 18 amino acids. CDR3 region: CASSVGHKPGQPIYGYTF. The CDR3 coding sequence is TGTGCCAGCAGCGTGGGGCACAAACCGGGACAGCCGATCTATGGCTACACCTTC.

About this clone: One end of the junction varies from germline; a read error may be responsible. The CDR3 nucleotides are TGTGCCGGCAGTGAAACGACAGGGGACCTTTATAGCAATCAGCCCCAGCATTTT. It encodes CAGSETTGDLYSNQPQHF. The gene calls are TRBV6-1 and TRBJ1-5; 8 positions match TRBD1. The germline V gene has CDR1 MNHNS and CDR2 SASEGT. This CDR3 is 18 amino acids long.

CDR3 sequence: CASSIRDSPLHF. The DNA for the CDR3 is TGTGCCAGTAGTATCAGGGATTCACCCCTCCACTTT. V is TRBV19 and J is TRBJ1-6, with D tentatively TRBD1 (5 bases). CDR3 length: 12 residues. The V gene lost 3 bases and the J gene lost 8 bases, with 5 bases spanning the gap. The germline V gene encodes CDR1 LNHDA and CDR2 SQIVND (reference sequence).

V usage is TRBV12-3 or TRBV12-4 and J usage is TRBJ1-1, with D hard to call. V was cut by 5 bases and J by 4 bases, with 8 bases left in between. The CDR3 length is 12 residues. CDR3 region: CASSPGPTEAFF. The DNA for the CDR3 is TGTGCCAGCAGTCCTGGACCCACTGAAGCTTTCTTT.

The V and J genes are TRBV30 and TRBJ2-3; D may be TRBD2 (5 bases). Germline values: CDR1 GTSNPN, CDR2 SVGIG (reference sequence). The ends were cut back, 2 bases at V and 2 bases at J, with 11 bases in the middle. This CDR3 spans 14 amino acids. The CDR3 DNA is TGTGCCTGGAGTAGCGGAGATCTCACAGATACGCAGTATTTT. Its translation: CAWSSGDLTDTQYF.

CDR3 sequence: CASSLVPWSQRYSNQPQHF. Written as DNA, the CDR3 is TGTGCCAGCAGCTTAGTCCCTTGGTCACAGCGATATAGCAATCAGCCCCAGCATTTT. The rearrangement joins TRBV7-8 to TRBJ1-5; D is ambiguous. Germline loops: CDR1 SGHVS, CDR2 FQNEAQ. The CDR3 is 19 residues long. V was cut by 1 base and J by 0 bases, with 19 bases left in between.